These T cell receptor beta chains were read from a single sample in a study of cytomegalovirus exposure and HLA in healthy donors. Profiled with immunoSEQ multiplex PCR; TCRdb holds only in-frame clones, not every one. The sample has 180,000 or so clones; about 85% are singletons. Sequencing was done on a sample of PBMCs. The source is a girl between 10 and 17 years old in good health and CMV-seropositive. Each CDR3 is given with its conserved first and last residue. D genes are given only for firm matches. Clone size is shown for a subset of rows, as once, few, many or a class of expanded clone.

j_call | clone_size | v_call | d_call | cdr3_aa | cdr3_nt
TRBJ2-7 | . | TRBV30 | . | CAWSDKRTSYEQYF | TGTGCCTGGAGTGATAAGCGGACCTCCTACGAGCAGTACTTC
TRBJ1-2 | . | TRBV19 | . | CASILNLQGPYGYTF | TGTGCCAGTATCCTAAACCTACAGGGACCCTATGGCTACACCTTC
TRBJ2-1 | . | TRBV30 | TRBD2 | CARGPSGRASSYNEQFF | TGTGCCAGAGGTCCTAGCGGGAGGGCCTCCTCCTACAATGAGCAGTTCTTC
TRBJ2-1 | . | TRBV7-6 | . | CASSLALGGKGNEQFF | TGTGCCAGCAGCTTAGCGCTCGGCGGTAAAGGCAATGAGCAGTTCTTC
TRBJ2-7 | once | TRBV29-1 | TRBD1 | CSVAPGTAHEQYF | TGCAGCGTTGCACCCGGGACAGCACACGAGCAGTACTTC
TRBJ1-3 | . | TRBV30 | . | CAWSYNSGNTIYF | TGTGCCTGGTCATACAACTCTGGAAACACCATATATTTT
TRBJ2-1 | . | TRBV10-3 | TRBD2 | CAISVGTGTSYSYNEQFF | TGTGCCATCAGTGTAGGAACCGGGACTAGTTACTCCTACAATGAGCAGTTCTTC
TRBJ2-1 | few | TRBV30 | TRBD1 | CAWCRSRGPGSYNEQFF | TGTGCCTGGTGTAGATCGAGGGGGCCGGGGTCCTACAATGAGCAGTTCTTC
TRBJ2-3 | . | TRBV14 | TRBD1 | CASSRSQGARTDTQYF | TGTGCCAGCAGCCGGAGCCAGGGGGCACGAACAGATACGCAGTATTTT
TRBJ2-5 | . | TRBV7-3 | TRBD2 | CASSLLGLDGETQYF | TGTGCCAGCAGCCTCCTGGGACTAGACGGGGAGACCCAGTACTTC
TRBJ1-2 | . | TRBV7-8 | . | CASSLEPGLVLGGYTF | TGTGCCAGCAGCTTAGAACCGGGACTGGTATTGGGTGGCTACACCTTC
TRBJ2-1 | . | TRBV5-6 | TRBD2 | CASSFPGLAVLREQFF | TGTGCCAGCAGCTTCCCGGGACTAGCGGTCCTAAGGGAGCAGTTCTTC
TRBJ2-7 | . | TRBV10-2 | TRBD2 | CASSESRAGGLYEQYF | TGCGCCAGCAGTGAGTCCCGGGCGGGAGGCCTCTACGAGCAGTACTTC
TRBJ1-1 | . | TRBV15 | . | CATSIDRTRANTEAFF | TGTGCCACCAGCATCGACAGGACCCGCGCGAACACTGAAGCTTTCTTT
TRBJ1-4 | . | TRBV7-9 | TRBD1 | CASSPGDRVMEKANEKLFF | TGTGCCAGCAGCCCGGGGGACAGGGTAATGGAGAAGGCTAATGAAAAACTGTTTTTT
TRBJ1-2 | . | TRBV6-5 | . | CASSARGTGYTF | TGTGCCAGCAGCGCAAGGGGTACTGGCTACACCTTC
TRBJ2-5 | . | TRBV7-2 | TRBD1 | CASSERGRETQYF | TGTGCCAGCAGCGAAAGGGGGCGAGAGACCCAGTACTTC
TRBJ1-6 | once | TRBV29-1 | TRBD1 | CSVEGSVPPGTGSRSPLHF | TGCAGCGTTGAAGGATCAGTGCCTCCGGGGACAGGTTCTCGATCACCCCTCCACTTT
TRBJ2-5 | . | TRBV12-5 | . | CASGLDKKGIQETQYF | TGTGCTAGTGGTTTGGACAAAAAGGGGATCCAAGAGACCCAGTACTTC
TRBJ2-5 | . | TRBV15 | . | CATSRARRGETQYF | TGTGCCACCAGCAGGGCTCGACGGGGTGAGACCCAGTACTTC
TRBJ2-2 | once | TRBV9 | . | CASSPLSGELFF | TGTGCCAGCAGCCCCCTGAGTGGGGAGCTGTTTTTT
TRBJ2-1 | . | TRBV27 | . | CASSIRQHNEQFF | TGTGCCAGCAGTATCCGACAGCACAATGAGCAGTTCTTC